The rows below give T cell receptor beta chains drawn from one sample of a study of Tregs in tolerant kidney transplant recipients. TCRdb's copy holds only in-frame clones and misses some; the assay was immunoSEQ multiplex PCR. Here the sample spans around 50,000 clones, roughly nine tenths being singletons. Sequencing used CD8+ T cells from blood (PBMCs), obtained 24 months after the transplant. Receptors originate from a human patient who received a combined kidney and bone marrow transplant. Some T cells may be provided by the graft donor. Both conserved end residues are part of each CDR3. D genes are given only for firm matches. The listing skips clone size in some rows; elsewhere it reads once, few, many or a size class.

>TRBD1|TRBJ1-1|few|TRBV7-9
CASSLVPGQGLNTEAFF
TGTGCCAGCAGCTTAGTCCCGGGACAGGGATTGAACACTGAAGCTTTCTTT
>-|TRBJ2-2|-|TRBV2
CASRLPRSSVNTGELFF
TGTGCCAGCAGGCTCCCCCGTTCTTCGGTAAACACCGGGGAGCTGTTTTTT
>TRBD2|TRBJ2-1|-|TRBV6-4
CASSDSGGAYNEQFF
TGTGCCAGCAGTGACAGCGGGGGGGCCTACAATGAGCAGTTCTTC
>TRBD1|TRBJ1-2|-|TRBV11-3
CASSARGQGTSYTF
TGTGCCAGCAGCGCCCGGGGACAGGGGACGAGCTACACCTTC
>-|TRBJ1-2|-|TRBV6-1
CASSDFRDSTIYGYTF
TGTGCCAGCAGTGACTTTCGGGACTCCACCATCTATGGCTACACCTTC
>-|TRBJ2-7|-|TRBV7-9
CASSFSMGWVSYEQYF
TGTGCCAGCAGCTTTTCCATGGGCTGGGTCTCCTACGAGCAGTACTTC
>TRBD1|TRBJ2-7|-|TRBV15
CATSSGQGANEQYF
TGTGCCACCAGCTCGGGACAGGGGGCCAACGAGCAGTACTTC
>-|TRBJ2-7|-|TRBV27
CASSWNSGYEQYF
TGTGCCAGCAGTTGGAACAGCGGCTACGAGCAGTACTTC
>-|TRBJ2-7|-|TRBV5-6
CASSVEGNYEQYF
TGTGCCAGCAGCGTTGAGGGAAACTACGAGCAGTACTTC
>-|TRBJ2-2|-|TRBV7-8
CASSSLVDVLRSNTGELFF
TGTGCCAGCAGCTCCCTTGTGGATGTGTTGCGGTCGAACACCGGGGAGCTGTTTTTT
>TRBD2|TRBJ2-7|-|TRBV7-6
CASSLGGRGEQYF
TGTGCCAGCAGCTTAGGGGGGAGGGGCGAGCAGTACTTC
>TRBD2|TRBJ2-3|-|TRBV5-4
CASSPPRGGSTDTQYF
TGTGCCAGCAGCCCGCCTCGGGGGGGTAGCACAGATACGCAGTATTTT
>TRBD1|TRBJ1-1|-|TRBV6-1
CASTRTGEGNTEAFF
TGTGCCAGCACCAGGACAGGGGAAGGGAACACTGAAGCTTTCTTT
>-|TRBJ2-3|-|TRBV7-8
CASSLGQFSTDTQYF
TGTGCCAGCAGCTTAGGACAGTTTAGCACAGATACGCAGTATTTT
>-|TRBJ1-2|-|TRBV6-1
CASSLTEDSFYGYTF
TGTGCCAGCAGCCTAACCGAGGACAGCTTCTATGGCTACACCTTC
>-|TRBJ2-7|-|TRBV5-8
CASSFHYRGLPAYEQYF
TGTGCCAGCAGCTTCCATTATAGGGGTCTCCCAGCCTACGAGCAGTACTTC
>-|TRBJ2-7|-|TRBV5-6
CASSLGGPTYEQYF
TGTGCCAGCAGCTTGGGGGGGCCCACCTACGAGCAGTACTTC
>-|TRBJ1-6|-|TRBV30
CASRGEALHF
TGTGCCTCCCGGGGGGAGGCCCTCCACTTT
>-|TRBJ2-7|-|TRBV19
CASSKETGNLYEQYF
TGTGCCAGTAGCAAGGAAACAGGGAATCTCTACGAGCAGTACTTC
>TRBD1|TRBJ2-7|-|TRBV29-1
CSVEEGDSYEQYF
TGCAGCGTTGAAGAGGGGGACAGCTACGAGCAGTACTTC
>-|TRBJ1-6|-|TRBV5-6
CASSLTGFSPLHF
TGTGCCAGCAGCTTGACAGGGTTTTCACCCCTCCACTTT
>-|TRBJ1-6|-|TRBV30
CAWSVLEDHRSPLHF
TGTGCCTGGAGTGTGTTGGAGGACCATCGGTCACCCCTCCACTTT
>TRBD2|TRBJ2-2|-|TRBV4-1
CASSQVPDGGGTGELFF
TGCGCCAGCAGCCAAGTCCCGGACGGGGGGGGGACCGGGGAGCTGTTTTTT
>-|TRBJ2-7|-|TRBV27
CASSLNGPYEQYF
TGTGCCAGCAGTTTAAATGGCCCCTACGAGCAGTACTTC
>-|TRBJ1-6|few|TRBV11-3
CASSLASSSYNSPLHF
TGTGCCAGCAGCTTGGCTTCAAGCTCCTATAATTCACCCCTCCACTTT
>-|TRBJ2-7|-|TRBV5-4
CASSIGREHLYEQYF
TGTGCCAGCAGCATTGGACGGGAGCATCTCTACGAGCAGTACTTC